This T cell receptor beta chain was identified during a study of blood T cell repertoires in COVID-19. Method: immunoSEQ multiplex PCR; TCRdb's copy keeps in-frame clones and lacks some. The sample lists about 370,000 clones; more than 80% were seen once. In germline, CDR1 is MNHEY, CDR2 SVGEGT. Trimming left V 0 bases short and J 1 base short, with 19 bases between. This CDR3 spans 19 amino acids. Sequencing was performed on peripheral blood. The sequence was collected from a young woman with COVID-19, enrolled during active disease. The chain combines TRBV6-2 or TRBV6-3 with TRBJ2-1; perhaps TRBD2 as D (6 bases). CDR3 in amino acids: CASSYSIGLTGNSYNEQFF. The CDR3 coding sequence is TGTGCCAGCAGTTACTCGATTGGACTAACAGGTAATTCCTACAATGAGCAGTTCTTC.